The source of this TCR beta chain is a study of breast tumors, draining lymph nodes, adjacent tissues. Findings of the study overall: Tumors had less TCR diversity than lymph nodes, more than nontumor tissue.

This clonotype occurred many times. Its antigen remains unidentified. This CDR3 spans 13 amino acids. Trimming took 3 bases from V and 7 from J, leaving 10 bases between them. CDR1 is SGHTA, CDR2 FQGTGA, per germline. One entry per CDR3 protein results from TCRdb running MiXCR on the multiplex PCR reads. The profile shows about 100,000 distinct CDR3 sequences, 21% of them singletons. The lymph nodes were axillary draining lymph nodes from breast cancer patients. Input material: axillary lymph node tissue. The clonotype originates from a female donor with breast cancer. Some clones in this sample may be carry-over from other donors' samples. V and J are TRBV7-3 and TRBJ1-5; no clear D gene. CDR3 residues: CASSLYPRQPQHF. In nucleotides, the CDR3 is TGTGCCAGCAGCTTGTATCCACGGCAGCCCCAGCATTTT.